These 11 T cell receptor beta chains originate from one sample sequenced in a study of blood T cell repertoires in COVID-19. Clones were sequenced by immunoSEQ multiplex PCR, and TCRdb holds only the in-frame ones, with some missing. Here the sample spans about 250,000 clones, about 80% being singletons. The source material was peripheral blood. These receptors came from a man in his forties or fifties with active or convalescent COVID-19.

This clone was seen only once. DNA for the CDR3: TGTGCCAGCACAGTTAATGAAAAACTGTTTTTT. It codes for CASTVNEKLFF. The chain has TRBV2 and TRBJ1-4; no reliable D call. Trimming shortened V by 7 bases and J by 4 bases, and 4 bases separated the two germline ends. The CDR3 is 11 residues long. Per the germline V gene, CDR1 is SNHLY and CDR2 is FYNNEI.

This rearrangement joins TRBV6-2 or TRBV6-3 to TRBJ1-3, with TRBD1 matching 7 bases. V shed 0 bases, J shed 7 bases, and the junction held 3 bases outside the gene matches. This CDR3 comprises 14 residues. Germline V lookup: CDR1 MNHEY, CDR2 SVGEGT. The CDR3 region is CASSYSARGNTIYF. CDR3 DNA sequence: TGTGCCAGCAGTTACTCGGCCAGGGGGAACACCATATATTTT.

CDR3 sequence reads: CASSTGLGAFF. CDR3 in DNA: TGTGCCAGCAGCACGGGTCTGGGAGCTTTCTTT. The V call is TRBV12-3 or TRBV12-4, the J call TRBJ1-1; D ambiguous. V was shortened by 6 bases and J by 10 bases, with 12 bases between the two germline ends. This CDR3 contains 11 residues.

The genes are TRBV27 and TRBJ1-2; possibly TRBD1 for D (6 bases). Looked up from germline, CDR1 is MNHEY and CDR2 is SMNVEV (reference sequence). Trimming took off 4 bases at V and 7 bases at J, with 16 bases between the two ends. This CDR3 spans 14 amino acids. This CDR3 is CASSSNRASGGYTF. The CDR3 nucleotides are TGTGCCAGCAGTTCGAACAGGGCCTCGGGTGGCTACACCTTC.

J is TRBJ2-2 and V is TRBV4-1; TRBD2 might be the D (6 bases). The V end was cut by 8 bases, the J end by 3 bases, with 16 bases between. CDR3 length equals 15 residues. Germline assignment: CDR1 MGHRA and CDR2 YSYEKL. DNA of the CDR3: TGCGCCAGCCGCTCGGCGGGGTCCGACACCGGGGAGCTGTTTTTT. It specifies CASRSAGSDTGELFF.

The V call is TRBV7-2, the J call TRBJ2-1; TRBD1 matches 8 bases. Germline CDR1 is SGHTA and CDR2 is FQGNSA. The CDR3 loop spans 15 amino acids. After removal of 5 bases from V and 7 bases from J, the junction contained 10 bases not matched to a gene. CDR3 DNA: TGTGCCAGCAGCCGTAGGGACAGGCAGTCGAATGAGCAGTTCTTC. Protein sequence: CASSRRDRQSNEQFF.

The table lists this clone with a few counts. CDR3 loop: CASGTYRGLYGYTF. CDR3 DNA: TGTGCCAGCGGGACATACAGGGGACTCTATGGCTACACCTTC. V usage is TRBV28 and J usage is TRBJ1-2; 7 bases line up with TRBD1. The CDR3 runs 14 residues. The V segment lost 8 bases and the J segment 4 bases; nucleotides outside the gene matches: 10. CDR1 is MDHEN, CDR2 SYDVKM, per germline.

The rearrangement uses TRBV21-1 and TRBJ1-2. TRBV21-1 is a pseudogene locus. The CDR3 is 11 amino acids. The chain's CDR3 is CASLEGDDYTF. The CDR3 coding sequence is TGTGCCAGCTTGGAAGGAGATGACTACACCTTC.

This chain links TRBV9 with TRBJ2-2; D is uncertain. Germline V gene sequence: CDR1 SGDLS, CDR2 YYNGEE. V was pared by 4 bases and J by 9 bases, with 10 bases between. This CDR3 is 12 amino acids long. The CDR3 nucleotides are TGTGCCAGCAGCCAAATTGGCCGGGAGCTGTTTTTT. Encoded protein: CASSQIGRELFF.

V and J are TRBV28 and TRBJ2-3; 9 bases align to TRBD2. After removal of 7 bases from V and 5 bases from J, the junction contained 10 bases not matched to a gene. The CDR3 consists of 15 residues. CDR1 is MDHEN, CDR2 SYDVKM, per germline. CDR3 DNA: TGTGCCAGCAAACATGGCGGGGGGGCCGGAGATACGCAGTATTTT. This codes for CASKHGGGAGDTQYF. Together with reference TRBV28 and TRBJ2-3, the CDR3 gives the full variable domain: DVKVTQSSRYLVKRTGEKVFLECVQDMDHENMFWYRQDPGLGLRLIYFSYDVKMKEKGDIPEGYSVSREKKERFSLILESASTNQTSMYLCASKHGGGAGDTQYFGPGTRLTVL.

This clone was counted many times. This chain connects TRBV7-9 to TRBJ2-7, with 9 bases lining up with TRBD2. Per the germline V gene, CDR1 is SEHNR and CDR2 is FQNEAQ (reference sequence). This CDR3 comprises 12 residues. V lost 4 bases and J lost 9; bases outside the gene matches: 4. Here the CDR3 DNA reads TGTGCCAGCAGCTCCAGGCGGGAGGGGCAGTACTTC. This sequence encodes CASSSRREGQYF.